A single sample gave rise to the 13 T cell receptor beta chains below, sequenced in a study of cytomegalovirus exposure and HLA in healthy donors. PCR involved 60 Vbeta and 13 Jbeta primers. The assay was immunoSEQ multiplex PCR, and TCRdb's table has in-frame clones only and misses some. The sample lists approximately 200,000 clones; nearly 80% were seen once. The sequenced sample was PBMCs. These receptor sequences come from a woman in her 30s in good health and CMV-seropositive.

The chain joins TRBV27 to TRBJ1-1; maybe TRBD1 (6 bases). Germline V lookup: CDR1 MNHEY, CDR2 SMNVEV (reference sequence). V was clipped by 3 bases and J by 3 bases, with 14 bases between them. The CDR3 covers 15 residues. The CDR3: CASSLAGARYTEAFF. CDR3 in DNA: TGTGCCAGCAGTTTGGCAGGGGCGCGGTACACTGAAGCTTTCTTT.

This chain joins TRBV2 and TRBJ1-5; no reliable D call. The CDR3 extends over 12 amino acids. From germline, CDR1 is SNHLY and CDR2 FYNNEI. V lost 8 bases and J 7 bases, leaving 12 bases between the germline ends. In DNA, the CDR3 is TGTGCCAGCGCCGAGGGCCTCCAGCCCCAGCATTTT. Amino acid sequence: CASAEGLQPQHF.

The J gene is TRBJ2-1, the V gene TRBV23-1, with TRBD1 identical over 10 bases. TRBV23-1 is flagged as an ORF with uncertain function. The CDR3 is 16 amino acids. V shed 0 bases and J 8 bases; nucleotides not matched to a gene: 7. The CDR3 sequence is CASSQSGQGLIDEQFF. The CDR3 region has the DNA TGCGCCAGCAGTCAATCGGGACAGGGGTTAATAGATGAGCAGTTCTTC.

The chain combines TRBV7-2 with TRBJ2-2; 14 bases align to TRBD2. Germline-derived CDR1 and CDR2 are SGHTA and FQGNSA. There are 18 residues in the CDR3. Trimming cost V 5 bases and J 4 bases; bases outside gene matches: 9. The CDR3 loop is CASSRLAGGASGTGELFF. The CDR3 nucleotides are TGTGCCAGCAGCCGACTAGCGGGGGGGGCATCAGGCACCGGGGAGCTGTTTTTT.

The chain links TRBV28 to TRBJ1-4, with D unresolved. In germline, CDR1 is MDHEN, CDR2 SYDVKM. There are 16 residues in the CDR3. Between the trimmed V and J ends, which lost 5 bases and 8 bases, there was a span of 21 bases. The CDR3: CASSPPYGGYIEKLFF. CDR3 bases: TGTGCCAGCAGTCCCCCCTACGGAGGATATATCGAAAAACTGTTTTTT.

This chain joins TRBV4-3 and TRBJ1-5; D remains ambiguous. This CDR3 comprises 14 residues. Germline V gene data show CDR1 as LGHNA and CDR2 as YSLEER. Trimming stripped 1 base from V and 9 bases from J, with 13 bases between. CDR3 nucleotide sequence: TGCGCCAGCAGCCAAGGACTCCCTCCCCGGCCCCAGCATTTT. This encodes CASSQGLPPRPQHF.

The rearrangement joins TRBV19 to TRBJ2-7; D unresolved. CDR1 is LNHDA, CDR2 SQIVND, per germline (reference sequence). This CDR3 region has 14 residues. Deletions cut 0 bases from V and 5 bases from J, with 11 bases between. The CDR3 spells CASSIDLRVHEQYF. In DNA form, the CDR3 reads TGTGCCAGTAGTATAGATCTACGGGTTCACGAGCAGTACTTC.

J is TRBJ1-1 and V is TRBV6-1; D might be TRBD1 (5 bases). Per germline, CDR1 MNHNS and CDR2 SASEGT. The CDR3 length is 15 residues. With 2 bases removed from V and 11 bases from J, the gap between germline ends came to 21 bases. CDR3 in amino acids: CASSETAAGVVRAFF. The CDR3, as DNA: TGTGCCAGCAGTGAAACAGCCGCGGGGGTGGTTAGGGCTTTCTTT.

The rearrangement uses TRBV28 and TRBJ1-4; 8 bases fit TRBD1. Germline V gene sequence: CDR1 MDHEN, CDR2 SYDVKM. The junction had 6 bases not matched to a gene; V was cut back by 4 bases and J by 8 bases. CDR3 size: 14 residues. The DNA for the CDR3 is TGTGCCAGCAGTTCAGGGGGCTGGGGCGAAAAACTGTTTTTT. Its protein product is CASSSGGWGEKLFF. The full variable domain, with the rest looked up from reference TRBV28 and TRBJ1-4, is DVKVTQSSRYLVKRTGEKVFLECVQDMDHENMFWYRQDPGLGLRLIYFSYDVKMKEKGDIPEGYSVSREKKERFSLILESASTNQTSMYLCASSSGGWGEKLFFGSGTQLSVL.

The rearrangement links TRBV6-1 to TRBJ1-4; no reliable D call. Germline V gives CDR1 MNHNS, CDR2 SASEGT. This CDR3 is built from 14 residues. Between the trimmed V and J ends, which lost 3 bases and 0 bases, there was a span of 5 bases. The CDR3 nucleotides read TGTGCCAGCAGTGACCCTGCAACTAATGAAAAACTGTTTTTT. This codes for CASSDPATNEKLFF.

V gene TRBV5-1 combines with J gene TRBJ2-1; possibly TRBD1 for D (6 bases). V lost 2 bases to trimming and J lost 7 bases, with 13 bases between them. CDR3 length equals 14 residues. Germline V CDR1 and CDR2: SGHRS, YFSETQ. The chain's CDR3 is CASSLTTGLNEQFF. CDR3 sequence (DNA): TGCGCCAGCAGCTTAACCACAGGGTTGAATGAGCAGTTCTTC.

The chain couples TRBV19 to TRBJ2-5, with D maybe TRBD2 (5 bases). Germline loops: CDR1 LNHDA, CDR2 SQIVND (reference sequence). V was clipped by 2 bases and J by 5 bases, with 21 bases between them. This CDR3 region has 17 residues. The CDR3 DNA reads TGTGCCAGTAGTATACTTTCGGGGTCTCTGGGTTCGGAGACCCAGTACTTC. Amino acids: CASSILSGSLGSETQYF.

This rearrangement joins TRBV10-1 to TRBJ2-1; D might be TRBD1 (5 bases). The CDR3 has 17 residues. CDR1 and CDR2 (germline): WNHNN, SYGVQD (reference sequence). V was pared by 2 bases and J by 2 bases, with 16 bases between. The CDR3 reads CASSESVGRGAYNEQFF. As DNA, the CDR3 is TGCGCCAGCAGTGAGAGCGTGGGGCGTGGGGCCTACAATGAGCAGTTCTTC.